These 20 T cell receptor beta chains originate from one sample sequenced in a study of blood T cell repertoires in COVID-19 (dated by TCRdb to 2018 to 2021). The library came from the immunoSEQ multiplex PCR assay. Here the immuneACCESS table is served through TCRdb, limited to in-frame sequences with V and J called. Missing clones are a known gap in these copies; in checked studies unresolved V genes cover under half, and the rest lacks a known reason. In this sample the table shows about 330,000 clones, 88% of which occur a single time. Approximately 4% of the sample goes to the ten largest clones. The source material was peripheral blood. The source is a woman between 45 and 60 years old with active or convalescent COVID-19.

The rearrangement joins TRBV9 to TRBJ1-2; possible D gene TRBD1, 6 bases. Germline CDR1 reads SGDLS; CDR2 reads YYNGEE. The ends were cut back, 0 bases at V and 11 bases at J, with 23 bases in the middle. The CDR3 has 16 amino acids. The CDR3, as DNA: TGTGCCAGCAGCGTAGAGAGCGGCAGGGGCTTTGAGGGTTACACCTTC. It specifies CASSVESGRGFEGYTF.

The J gene is TRBJ2-2, the V gene TRBV10-3; perhaps TRBD1 as D (5 bases). V shed 0 bases and J shed 7 bases, with 15 bases lying between them. CDR1 and CDR2 from the germline V gene are ENHRY and SYGVKD. This CDR3 has 16 amino acids. The CDR3 loop reads CAISESPGKGFGELFF. CDR3 nucleotides: TGTGCCATCAGTGAGTCTCCAGGGAAGGGATTCGGGGAGCTGTTTTTT.

The sample holds one count of this clone. This chain connects TRBV30 to TRBJ1-5; D perhaps matches TRBD1 (5 bases). The CDR3 loop spans 12 amino acids. V was trimmed by 5 bases and J by 9 bases, leaving 14 bases between them. Per the germline V gene, CDR1 is GTSNPN and CDR2 is SVGIG (reference sequence). The CDR3 loop reads CAWGKGIVPQHF. In DNA form, the CDR3 reads TGTGCCTGGGGGAAGGGGATAGTGCCCCAGCATTTT.

CDR3 region: CASSLNFDRGNTEAFF. CDR3 coding DNA: TGTGCCAGCAGCTTAAACTTCGACAGGGGGAACACTGAAGCTTTCTTT. The chain employs TRBV7-2 and TRBJ1-1; 8 nucleotides agree with TRBD1. The trim removed 2 bases at V and 1 base at J, leaving 6 bases unmatched. Looked up from germline, CDR1 is SGHTA and CDR2 is FQGNSA. This CDR3 has 16 residues.

The genes are TRBV14 and TRBJ2-1; 7 bases map to TRBD2. Germline V gene lookup returns CDR1 SGHDN and CDR2 FVKESK. The J segment lost 4 bases and the V segment lost 4 bases, leaving 10 bases of the junction unmatched. CDR3 size: 16 residues. The CDR3 DNA reads as TGTGCCAGCAGCCCTAGGGACGGACTAGGATACAATGAGCAGTTCTTC. As protein: CASSPRDGLGYNEQFF.

The chain employs TRBV11-3 and TRBJ2-3; TRBD1 might be the D (6 bases). V lost 0 bases to trimming and J lost 7 bases, with 20 bases between them. The V gene's germline CDR1 is SGHNT and CDR2 YENEEA. The CDR3 extends over 17 amino acids. CDR3 DNA sequence: TGTGCCAGCAGCTTAGATTTCCGCAGGGGATTCGAAAATACGCAGTATTTT. It codes for CASSLDFRRGFENTQYF.

This clone was observed once. The rearrangement links TRBV21-1 to TRBJ2-3; the table assigns TRBD2, which was not confirmed against the DNA. TRBV21-1 is listed as a pseudogene. This CDR3 comprises 20 residues. The CDR3 DNA is TGTGCCAGCAGCAAAGCGGAGGACAGAAGCGGGAGTGGGGATCCAGATACGCAGTATTTT. Translated, it gives CASSKAEDRSGSGDPDTQYF.

The gene calls are TRBV9 and TRBJ2-7, with D perhaps matching TRBD1 (6 bases). Between the trimmed V and J ends, which lost 2 bases and 4 bases, there was a span of 13 bases. The CDR3 runs 14 residues. Looked up from germline, CDR1 is SGDLS and CDR2 is YYNGEE. CDR3 amino acids: CASSVSPQGYEQYF. The CDR3 DNA reads TGTGCCAGCAGCGTTTCACCACAGGGTTACGAGCAGTACTTC. The whole variable domain, remainder taken from reference TRBV9 and TRBJ2-7, is DSGVTQTPKHLITATGQRVTLRCSPRSGDLSVYWYQQSLDQGLQFLIQYYNGEERAKGNILERFSAQQFPDLHSELNLSSLELGDSALYFCASSVSPQGYEQYFGPGTRLTVT.

The chain combines TRBV5-1 with TRBJ2-7; perhaps TRBD2 as D (5 bases). Looked up from germline, CDR1 is SGHRS and CDR2 is YFSETQ. Between the trimmed V and J ends, which lost 6 bases and 3 bases, there was a span of 13 bases. The CDR3 spans 13 residues. The chain's CDR3 is CASTKEAGYEQYF. As DNA, the CDR3 is TGCGCCAGCACGAAGGAGGCGGGCTACGAGCAGTACTTC.

This clone was seen a few times. The CDR3 coding sequence is TGTGCCAGCAGTGGACAGGGCTCCTACAATGAGCAGTTCTTC. Translated: CASSGQGSYNEQFF. V gene TRBV7-2 combines with J gene TRBJ2-1; 8 bases line up with TRBD1. The trim removed 6 bases at V and 0 bases at J, leaving 1 base unmatched. Germline V CDR1 and CDR2: SGHTA, FQGNSA. The CDR3 extends over 14 amino acids.

The V and J genes are TRBV28 and TRBJ2-5; TRBD2 aligns across 13 bases. The CDR3 runs 16 residues. CDR1 and CDR2 from the germline V gene are MDHEN and SYDVKM. Trimming cost V 7 bases and J 5 bases; bases outside gene matches: 10. The CDR3 DNA reads as TGTGCCAGCACCTCACCTGGACTAGCGGGAGCGGAGACCCAGTACTTC. It encodes CASTSPGLAGAETQYF.

The chain is built from TRBV5-1 and TRBJ1-1, with TRBD1 matching 9 bases. The V segment lost 4 bases and the J segment 3 bases; nucleotides outside the gene matches: 7. This CDR3 is built from 15 residues. CDR1 is SGHRS and CDR2 is YFSETQ in the germline V gene. This CDR3 reads CASSQVTGGDTEAFF. CDR3 nucleotide sequence: TGCGCCAGCAGCCAGGTGACAGGGGGAGACACTGAAGCTTTCTTT. Supplemented by reference TRBV5-1 and TRBJ1-1, the full variable domain reads KAGVTQTPRYLIKTRGQQVTLSCSPISGHRSVSWYQQTPGQGLQFLFEYFSETQRNKGNFPGRFSGRQFSNSRSEMNVSTLELGDSALYLCASSQVTGGDTEAFFGQGTRLTVV.

The rearrangement links TRBV7-2 to TRBJ2-5, with D perhaps matching TRBD1 (5 bases). The germline V gene encodes CDR1 SGHTA and CDR2 FQGNSA. This CDR3 region has 15 residues. The ends were cut back, 1 base at V and 9 bases at J, with 18 bases in the middle. CDR3 region: CASSLEWSGIGAQYF. In nucleotides, the CDR3 is TGTGCCAGCAGCTTAGAATGGTCAGGGATTGGGGCCCAGTACTTC.

This rearrangement joins TRBV11-2 to TRBJ2-7; 7 bases align to TRBD1. After removal of 0 bases from V and 5 bases from J, the junction contained 7 bases not matched to a gene. CDR3 length: 15 amino acids. CDR1 and CDR2 (germline): SGHAT, FQNNGV. CDR3 in amino acids: CASSLEGTDLHEQYF. DNA of the CDR3: TGTGCCAGCAGCTTAGAGGGGACAGACTTACACGAGCAGTACTTC. The complete variable domain, with remaining parts taken from reference TRBV11-2 and TRBJ2-7, reads EAGVAQSPRYKIIEKRQSVAFWCNPISGHATLYWYQQILGQGPKLLIQFQNNGVVDDSQLPKDRFSAERLKGVDSTLKIQPAKLEDSAVYLCASSLEGTDLHEQYFGPGTRLTVT.

This chain joins TRBV5-1 and TRBJ2-7; 9 positions match TRBD2. This CDR3 is built from 16 residues. V lost 1 base to trimming and J lost 6 bases; unmatched junction nucleotides: 11. Germline loops: CDR1 SGHRS, CDR2 YFSETQ. The CDR3 protein is CASSLFSSGIPGEQYF. The CDR3, as DNA: TGCGCCAGCAGCTTGTTTTCTAGCGGGATTCCTGGCGAGCAGTACTTC.

This clone was counted once. This chain joins TRBV5-1 and TRBJ1-1; D is perhaps TRBD1 (5 bases). This CDR3 has 16 amino acids. From germline, CDR1 is SGHRS and CDR2 YFSETQ. The germline V and J ends were trimmed by 0 bases and 1 base, with 13 bases remaining between them. DNA of the CDR3: TGCGCCAGCAGCTTGGCCAGGGCAGGGCCGAACACTGAAGCTTTCTTT. It encodes CASSLARAGPNTEAFF.

This chain joins TRBV7-2 and TRBJ1-1; tentatively, D is TRBD1 (5 bases). The CDR3 totals 14 residues. Germline V lookup: CDR1 SGHTA, CDR2 FQGNSA. Trimming left V 2 bases short and J 11 bases short, with 18 bases between. CDR3 DNA: TGTGCCAGCAGCTTAATAGGGGTGGCCTCTGGCGCTTTCTTT. Its translation: CASSLIGVASGAFF.

The chain is built from TRBV23-1 and TRBJ2-3; D gene unclear. TRBV23-1 is an ORF; its function is uncertain. Trimming left V 0 bases short and J 3 bases short, with 7 bases between. This CDR3 has 14 amino acids. The CDR3 DNA sequence: TGCGCCAGCAGTCAATCCCCGGTGACAGATACGCAGTATTTT. Translating it yields CASSQSPVTDTQYF.

This chain connects TRBV7-8 to TRBJ2-3; the match to TRBD2 covers 8 bases. Germline values: CDR1 SGHVS, CDR2 FQNEAQ. Losses at the gene ends were 5 bases for V and 1 base for J; bases not matched to a gene: 5. The CDR3 runs to 15 residues. The DNA for the CDR3 is TGTGCCAGCAGCCCCGGGGGGGGTCGCACAGATACGCAGTATTTT. It translates to CASSPGGGRTDTQYF.

The gene calls are TRBV7-2 and TRBJ2-7, with 7 bases matching TRBD2. Germline V gene lookup returns CDR1 SGHTA and CDR2 FQGNSA. V shed 3 bases and J 4 bases; nucleotides not matched to a gene: 12. The CDR3 is made up of 16 amino acids. CDR3 DNA: TGTGCCAGCAGCTTCTGGGGGGGGGACCGAATTTACGAGCAGTACTTC. Protein sequence: CASSFWGGDRIYEQYF.